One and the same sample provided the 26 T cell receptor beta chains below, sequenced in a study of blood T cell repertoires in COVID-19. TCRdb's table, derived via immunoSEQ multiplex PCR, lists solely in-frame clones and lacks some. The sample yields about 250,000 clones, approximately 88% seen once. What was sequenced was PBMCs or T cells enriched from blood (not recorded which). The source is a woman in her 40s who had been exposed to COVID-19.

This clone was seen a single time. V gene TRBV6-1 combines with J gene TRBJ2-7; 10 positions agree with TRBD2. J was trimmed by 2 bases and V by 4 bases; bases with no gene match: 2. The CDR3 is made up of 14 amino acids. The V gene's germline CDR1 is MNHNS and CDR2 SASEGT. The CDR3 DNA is TGTGCCAGCAGTGCAGCGGGGGGGCCCTACGAGCAGTACTTC. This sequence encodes CASSAAGGPYEQYF.

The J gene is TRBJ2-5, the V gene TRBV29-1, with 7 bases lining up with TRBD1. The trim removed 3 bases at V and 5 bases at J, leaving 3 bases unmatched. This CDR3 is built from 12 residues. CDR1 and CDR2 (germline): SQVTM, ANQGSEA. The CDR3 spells CSVERGRETQYF. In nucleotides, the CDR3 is TGCAGCGTTGAGAGGGGGCGGGAGACCCAGTACTTC. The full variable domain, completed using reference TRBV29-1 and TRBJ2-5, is SAVISQKPSRDICQRGTSLTIQCQVDSQVTMMFWYRQQPGQSLTLIATANQGSEATYESGFVIDKFPISRPNLTFSTLTVSNMSPEDSSIYLCSVERGRETQYFGPGTRLLVL.

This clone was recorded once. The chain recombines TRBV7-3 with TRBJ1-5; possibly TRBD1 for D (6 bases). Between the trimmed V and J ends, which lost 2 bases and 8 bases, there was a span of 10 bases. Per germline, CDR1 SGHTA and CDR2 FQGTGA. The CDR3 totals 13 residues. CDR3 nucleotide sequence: TGTGCCAGCAGCTTATCCAGGGGCAAGCCCCAGCATTTT. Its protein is CASSLSRGKPQHF.

CDR3 region: CASSFAGMANSPLHF. The CDR3 DNA is TGTGCCAGCAGCTTCGCAGGGATGGCTAATTCACCCCTCCACTTT. The genes are TRBV3-1 (or the pseudogene TRBV3-2) and TRBJ1-6; TRBD1 might be the D (5 bases). The CDR3 sequence is 15 residues long. V was trimmed by 5 bases and J by 6 bases, leaving 14 bases between them. Germline values: CDR1 LGHDT, CDR2 YNNKEL (reference sequence).

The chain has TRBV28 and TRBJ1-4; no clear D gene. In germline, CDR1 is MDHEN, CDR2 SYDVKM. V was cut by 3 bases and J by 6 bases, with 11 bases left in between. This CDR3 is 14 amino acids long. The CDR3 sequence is CASSFREVDEKLFF. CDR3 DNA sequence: TGTGCCAGCAGTTTCCGGGAAGTTGATGAAAAACTGTTTTTT.

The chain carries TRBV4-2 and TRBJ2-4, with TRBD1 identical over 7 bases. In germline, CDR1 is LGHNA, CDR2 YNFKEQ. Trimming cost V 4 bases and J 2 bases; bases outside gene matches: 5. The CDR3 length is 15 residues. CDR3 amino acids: CASSLETGPKNIQYF. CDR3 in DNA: TGTGCCAGCAGCCTCGAGACAGGGCCCAAAAACATTCAGTACTTC.

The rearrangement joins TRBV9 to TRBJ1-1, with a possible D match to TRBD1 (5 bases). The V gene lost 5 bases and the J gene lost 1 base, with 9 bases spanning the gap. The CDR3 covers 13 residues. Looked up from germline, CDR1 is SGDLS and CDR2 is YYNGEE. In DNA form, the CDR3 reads TGTGCCAGCAGAGGGGCTCGGAACACTGAAGCTTTCTTT. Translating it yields CASRGARNTEAFF. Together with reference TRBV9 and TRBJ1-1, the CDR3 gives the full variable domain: DSGVTQTPKHLITATGQRVTLRCSPRSGDLSVYWYQQSLDQGLQFLIQYYNGEERAKGNILERFSAQQFPDLHSELNLSSLELGDSALYFCASRGARNTEAFFGQGTRLTVV.

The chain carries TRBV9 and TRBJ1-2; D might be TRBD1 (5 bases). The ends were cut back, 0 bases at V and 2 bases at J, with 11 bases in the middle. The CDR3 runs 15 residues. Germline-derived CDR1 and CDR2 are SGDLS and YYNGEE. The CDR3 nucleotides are TGTGCCAGCAGCGTAGGAAGGAGGGACAACTATGGCTACACCTTC. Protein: CASSVGRRDNYGYTF.

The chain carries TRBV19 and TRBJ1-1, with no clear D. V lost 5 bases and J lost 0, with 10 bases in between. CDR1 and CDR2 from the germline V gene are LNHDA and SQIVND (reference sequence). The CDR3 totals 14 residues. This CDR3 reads CASSFAGMNTEAFF. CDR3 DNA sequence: TGTGCCAGTAGTTTCGCAGGCATGAACACTGAAGCTTTCTTT.

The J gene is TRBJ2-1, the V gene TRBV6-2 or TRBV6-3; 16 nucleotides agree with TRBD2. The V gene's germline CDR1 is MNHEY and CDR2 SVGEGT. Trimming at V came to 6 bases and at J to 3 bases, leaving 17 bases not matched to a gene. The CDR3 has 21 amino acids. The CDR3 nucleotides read TGTGCCAGCAGATACAACTCTGCCGGGACTAGCGGGGGGGCCGACTACAATGAGCAGTTCTTC. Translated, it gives CASRYNSAGTSGGADYNEQFF.

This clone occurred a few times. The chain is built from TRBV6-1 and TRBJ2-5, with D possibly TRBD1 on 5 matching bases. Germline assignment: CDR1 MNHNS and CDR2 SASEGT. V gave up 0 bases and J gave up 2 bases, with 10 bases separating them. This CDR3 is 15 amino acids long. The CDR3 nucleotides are TGTGCCAGCAGTGAAGCGTCAGGGCAACAAGAGACCCAGTACTTC. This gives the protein CASSEASGQQETQYF.

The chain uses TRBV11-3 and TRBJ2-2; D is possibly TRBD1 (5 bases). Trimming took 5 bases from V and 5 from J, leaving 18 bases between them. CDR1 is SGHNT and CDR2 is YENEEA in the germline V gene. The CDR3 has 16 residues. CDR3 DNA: TGTGCCAGCAGCCCAGAGGACATATACCTAACCGGGGAGCTGTTTTTT. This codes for CASSPEDIYLTGELFF.

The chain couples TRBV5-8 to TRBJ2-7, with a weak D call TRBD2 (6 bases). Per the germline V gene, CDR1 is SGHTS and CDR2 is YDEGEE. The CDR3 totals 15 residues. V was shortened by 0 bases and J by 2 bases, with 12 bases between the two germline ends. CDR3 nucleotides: TGTGCCAGCAGCTTGGATGGCAGGGAGGCCTACGAGCAGTACTTC. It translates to CASSLDGREAYEQYF.

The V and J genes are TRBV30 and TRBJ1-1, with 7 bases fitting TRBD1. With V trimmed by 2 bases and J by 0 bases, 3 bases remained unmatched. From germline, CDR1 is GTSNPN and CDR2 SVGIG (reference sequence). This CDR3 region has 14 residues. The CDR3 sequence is CAWSKGQMNTEAFF. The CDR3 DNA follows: TGTGCCTGGAGTAAGGGACAGATGAACACTGAAGCTTTCTTT.

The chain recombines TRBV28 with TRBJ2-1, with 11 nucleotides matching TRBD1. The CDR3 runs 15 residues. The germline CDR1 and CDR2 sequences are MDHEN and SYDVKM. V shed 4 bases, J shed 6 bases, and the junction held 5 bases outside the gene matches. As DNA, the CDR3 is TGTGCCAGCAGTTCCCCGGGACAGGGGGGCAATGAGCAGTTCTTC. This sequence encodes CASSSPGQGGNEQFF. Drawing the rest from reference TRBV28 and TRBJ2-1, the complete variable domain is DVKVTQSSRYLVKRTGEKVFLECVQDMDHENMFWYRQDPGLGLRLIYFSYDVKMKEKGDIPEGYSVSREKKERFSLILESASTNQTSMYLCASSSPGQGGNEQFFGPGTRLTVL.

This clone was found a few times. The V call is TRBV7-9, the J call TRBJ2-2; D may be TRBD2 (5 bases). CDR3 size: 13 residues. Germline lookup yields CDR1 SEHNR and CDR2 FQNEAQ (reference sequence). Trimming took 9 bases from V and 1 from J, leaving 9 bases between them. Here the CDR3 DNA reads TGTGCCAGTCCGAGCGGGAACACCGGGGAGCTGTTTTTT. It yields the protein CASPSGNTGELFF. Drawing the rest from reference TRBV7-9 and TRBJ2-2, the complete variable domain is DTGVSQNPRHKITKRGQNVTFRCDPISEHNRLYWYRQTLGQGPEFLTYFQNEAQLEKSRLLSDRFSAERPKGSFSTLEIQRTEQGDSAMYLCASPSGNTGELFFGEGSRLTVL.

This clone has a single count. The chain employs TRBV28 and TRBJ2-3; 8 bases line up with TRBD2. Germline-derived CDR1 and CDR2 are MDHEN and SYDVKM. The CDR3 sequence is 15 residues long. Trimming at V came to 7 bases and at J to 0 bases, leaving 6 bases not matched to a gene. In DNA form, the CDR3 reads TGTGCCAGCACCCCTAGCGGGTTTAGCACAGATACGCAGTATTTT. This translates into CASTPSGFSTDTQYF.

CDR3 amino acids: CASKGDRGKEQYF. DNA of the CDR3: TGTGCCAGCAAGGGGGACAGGGGGAAGGAGCAGTACTTC. The chain is built from TRBV2 and TRBJ2-7; TRBD1 agrees at 11 bases. The length of the CDR3 is 13 residues. V gave up 7 bases and J gave up 7 bases; unmatched junction bases: 6. Per the germline V gene, CDR1 is SNHLY and CDR2 is FYNNEI.

CDR3 sequence: CASSHTSGTGLDQPQHF. CDR3 DNA sequence: TGTGCCAGCAGTCACACCTCCGGGACAGGGCTTGATCAGCCCCAGCATTTT. This chain links TRBV3-1 (or the pseudogene TRBV3-2) with TRBJ1-5; 9 nucleotides match TRBD1. V lost 6 bases to trimming and J lost 5 bases; unmatched junction nucleotides: 14. This CDR3 spans 17 amino acids. From germline, CDR1 is LGHDT and CDR2 YNNKEL (reference sequence).

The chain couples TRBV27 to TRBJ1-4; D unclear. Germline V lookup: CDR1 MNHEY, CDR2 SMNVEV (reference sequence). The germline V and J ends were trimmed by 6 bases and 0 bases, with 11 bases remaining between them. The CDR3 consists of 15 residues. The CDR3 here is CASRPYSATNEKLFF. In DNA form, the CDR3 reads TGTGCCAGCAGACCCTACAGTGCAACTAATGAAAAACTGTTTTTT.

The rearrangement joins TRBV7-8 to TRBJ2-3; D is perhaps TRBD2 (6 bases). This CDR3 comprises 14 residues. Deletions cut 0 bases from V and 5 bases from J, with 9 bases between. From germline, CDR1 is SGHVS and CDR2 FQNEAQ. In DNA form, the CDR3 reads TGTGCCAGCAGCTTAGCGCGGGGCAGAGATACGCAGTATTTT. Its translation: CASSLARGRDTQYF.

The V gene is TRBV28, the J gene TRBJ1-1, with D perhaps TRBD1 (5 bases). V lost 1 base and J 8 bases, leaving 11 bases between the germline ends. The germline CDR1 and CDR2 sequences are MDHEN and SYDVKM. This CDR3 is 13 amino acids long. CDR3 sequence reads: CASSLFEEGEAFF. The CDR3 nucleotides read TGTGCCAGCAGTTTATTCGAGGAGGGGGAAGCTTTCTTT.

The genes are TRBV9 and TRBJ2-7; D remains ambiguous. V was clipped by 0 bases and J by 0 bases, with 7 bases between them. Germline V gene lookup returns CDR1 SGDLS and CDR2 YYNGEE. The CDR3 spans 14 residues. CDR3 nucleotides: TGTGCCAGCAGCGTAGTCGAGAGCTCCTACGAGCAGTACTTC. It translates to CASSVVESSYEQYF. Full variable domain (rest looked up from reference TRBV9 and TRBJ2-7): DSGVTQTPKHLITATGQRVTLRCSPRSGDLSVYWYQQSLDQGLQFLIQYYNGEERAKGNILERFSAQQFPDLHSELNLSSLELGDSALYFCASSVVESSYEQYFGPGTRLTVT.

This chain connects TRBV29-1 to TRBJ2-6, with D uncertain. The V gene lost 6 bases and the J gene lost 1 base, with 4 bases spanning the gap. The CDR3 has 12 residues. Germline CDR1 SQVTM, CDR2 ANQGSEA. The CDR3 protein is CSVRSGANVLTF. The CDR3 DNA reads TGCAGCGTCCGTTCTGGGGCCAACGTCCTGACTTTC.

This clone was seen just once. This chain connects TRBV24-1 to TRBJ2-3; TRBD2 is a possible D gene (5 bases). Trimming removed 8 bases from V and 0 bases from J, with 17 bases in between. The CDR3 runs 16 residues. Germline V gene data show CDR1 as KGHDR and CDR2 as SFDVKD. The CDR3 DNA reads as TGTGCCACCACCGGCGGGCAGGCATCTAGCACAGATACGCAGTATTTT. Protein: CATTGGQASSTDTQYF.

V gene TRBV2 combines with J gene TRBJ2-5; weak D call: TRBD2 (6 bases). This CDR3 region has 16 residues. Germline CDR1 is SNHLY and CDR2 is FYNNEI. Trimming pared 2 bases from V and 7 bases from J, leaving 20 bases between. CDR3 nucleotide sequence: TGTGCCAGCAGTGAAAGTCCGACCGCGGTGGGGGGGACCCAGTACTTC. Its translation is CASSESPTAVGGTQYF.